Sequencing of this TCR beta chain was carried out in a study of spatial heterogeneity in lung cancer. Study context: On average, each unique TCR and UMI combination appeared more than ten times in raw reads. Whole-study results and caveats: One measure, the expanded intratumoral alpha and beta TCR count, tracked tumor mutation counts.

TCRdb re-analysed the 5' RACE reads in MiXCR, keeping a single row per CDR3 protein. The table lists over 8,500 distinct CDR3 sequences, approximately 14% of them singletons. Time point indicated: sample taken at primary tumor resection. There were approximately 69 donors, all of them untreated patients with early-stage non-small cell lung cancer. Sequencing of whole RNA from tumor, nontumor lung or frozen PBMC involved no sorting. Remarks on this clonotype: The antigen is unknown.

Germline CDR1 is ENHRY and CDR2 is SYGVKD. The CDR3 has 14 residues. V lost 3 bases, J lost 9 bases, and 12 bases lay in between. The sequences come from lung tumor tissue, collected at surgery. The source is a male donor with early-stage non-small cell lung cancer. The genes are TRBV10-3 and TRBJ1-6, with D hard to call. The CDR3 protein is CAISETVDLSPLHF. For the CDR3, the DNA is TGTGCCATCAGTGAAACCGTGGACCTTTCACCCCTCCACTTT.